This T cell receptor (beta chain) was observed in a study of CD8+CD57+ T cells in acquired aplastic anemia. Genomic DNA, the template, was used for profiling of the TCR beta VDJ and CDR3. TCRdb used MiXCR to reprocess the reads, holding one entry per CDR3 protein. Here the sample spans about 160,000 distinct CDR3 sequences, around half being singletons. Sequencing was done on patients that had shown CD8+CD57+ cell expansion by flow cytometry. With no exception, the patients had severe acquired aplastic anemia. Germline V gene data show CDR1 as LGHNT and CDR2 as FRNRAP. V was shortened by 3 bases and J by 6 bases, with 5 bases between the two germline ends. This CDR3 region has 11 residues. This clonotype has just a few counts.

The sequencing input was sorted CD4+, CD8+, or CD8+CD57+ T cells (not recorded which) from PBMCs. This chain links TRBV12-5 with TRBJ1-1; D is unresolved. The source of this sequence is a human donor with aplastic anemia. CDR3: CASGFGAEAFF. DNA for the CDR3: TGTGCTAGTGGTTTCGGGGCTGAAGCTTTCTTT.